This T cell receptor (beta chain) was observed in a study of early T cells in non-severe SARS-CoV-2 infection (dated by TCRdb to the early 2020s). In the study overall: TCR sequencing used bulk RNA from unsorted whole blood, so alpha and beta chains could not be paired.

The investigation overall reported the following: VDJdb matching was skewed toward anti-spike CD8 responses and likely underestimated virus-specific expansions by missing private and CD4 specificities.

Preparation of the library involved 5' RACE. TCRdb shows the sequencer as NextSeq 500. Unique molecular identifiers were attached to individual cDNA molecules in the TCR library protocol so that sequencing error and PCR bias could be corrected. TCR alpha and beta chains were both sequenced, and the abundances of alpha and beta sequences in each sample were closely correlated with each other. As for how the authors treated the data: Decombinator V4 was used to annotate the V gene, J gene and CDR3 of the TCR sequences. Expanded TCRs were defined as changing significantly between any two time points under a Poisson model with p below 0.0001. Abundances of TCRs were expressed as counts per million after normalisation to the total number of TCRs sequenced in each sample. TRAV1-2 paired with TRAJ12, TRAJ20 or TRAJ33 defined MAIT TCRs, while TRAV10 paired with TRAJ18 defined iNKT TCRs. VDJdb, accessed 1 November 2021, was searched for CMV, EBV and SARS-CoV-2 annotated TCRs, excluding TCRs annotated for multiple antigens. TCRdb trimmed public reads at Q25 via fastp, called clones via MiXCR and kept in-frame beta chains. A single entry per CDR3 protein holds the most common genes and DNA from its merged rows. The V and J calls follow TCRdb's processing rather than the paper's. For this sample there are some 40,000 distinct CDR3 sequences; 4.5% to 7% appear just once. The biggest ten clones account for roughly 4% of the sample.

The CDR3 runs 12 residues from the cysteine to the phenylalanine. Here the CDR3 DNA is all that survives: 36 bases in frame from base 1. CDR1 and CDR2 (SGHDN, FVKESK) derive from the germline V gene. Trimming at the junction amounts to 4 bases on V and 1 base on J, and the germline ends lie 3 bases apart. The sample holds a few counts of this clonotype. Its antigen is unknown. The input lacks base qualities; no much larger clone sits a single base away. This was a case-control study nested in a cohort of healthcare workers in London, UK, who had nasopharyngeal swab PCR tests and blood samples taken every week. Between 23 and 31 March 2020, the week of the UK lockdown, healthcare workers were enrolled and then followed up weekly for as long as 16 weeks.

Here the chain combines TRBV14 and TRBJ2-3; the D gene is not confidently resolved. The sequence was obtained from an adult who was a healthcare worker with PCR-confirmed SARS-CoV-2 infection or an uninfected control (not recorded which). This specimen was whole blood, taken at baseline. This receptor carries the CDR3 CASSPRTDTQYF. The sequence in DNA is TGTGCCAGCAGCCCGCGCACAGATACGCAGTATTTT.